A single sample is the source of the 20 T cell receptor beta chains below, sequenced in a study of shared clonotypes between healthy human individuals. Using immunoSEQ multiplex PCR, the repertoire was profiled, and TCRdb retains in-frame clones only, with some absent. The table lists fewer than 2.5 million clones, 90% to 95% of them singletons, with 0.35% to 0.45% in the top ten. Material for sequencing was naive CD4+ T cells from PBMCs. Indicated subset: CD45RA+ positively selected. The receptors stem from a young man in good health. Some clones in this sample may be carry-over from other donors' samples.

The J gene is TRBJ1-2, the V gene TRBV30; 7 positions agree with TRBD1. Germline trimming cut 3 bases from V and 4 bases from J; bases unmatched to any gene: 8. This CDR3 has 14 residues. Germline V gene sequence: CDR1 GTSNPN, CDR2 SVGIG (reference sequence). DNA of the CDR3: TGTGCCTGGAGGGAGGGACAGCGTGTCTATGGCTACACCTTC. Translation: CAWREGQRVYGYTF.

The chain links TRBV5-1 to TRBJ2-5; 7 bases align to TRBD1. The CDR3 runs to 15 residues. Germline V CDR1 and CDR2: SGHRS, YFSETQ. With V trimmed by 0 bases and J by 5 bases, 7 bases remained unmatched. CDR3 nucleotides: TGCGCCAGCAGCTTGGAGGCAGGGGGTAGGGAGACCCAGTACTTC. This codes for CASSLEAGGRETQYF.

The V gene is TRBV5-1, the J gene TRBJ2-7, with TRBD1 matching over 7 bases. V was clipped by 4 bases and J by 3 bases; unmatched bases: 4. The CDR3 runs to 13 residues. CDR1 is SGHRS and CDR2 is YFSETQ in the germline V gene. The CDR3 DNA reads TGCGCCAGCAGCCCCGGGGACAGCTACGAGCAGTACTTC. Residues: CASSPGDSYEQYF.

The chain uses TRBV27 and TRBJ1-5; D uncertain. Trimming removed 3 bases from V and 3 bases from J, with 18 bases in between. CDR3 length equals 17 residues. Germline V gives CDR1 MNHEY, CDR2 SMNVEV (reference sequence). In DNA form, the CDR3 reads TGTGCCAGCAGTTTTAAAGACCCCGGGGTTCCCAATCAGCCCCAGCATTTT. This translates into CASSFKDPGVPNQPQHF.

Remarks on this clone: Other DNA variants within this sample encode the same CDR3. The rearrangement uses TRBV5-1 and TRBJ2-7; 7 bases match TRBD1. The CDR3 loop spans 14 amino acids. With 4 bases clipped from V and 0 bases from J, the junction kept 4 bases outside the gene matches. Germline lookup yields CDR1 SGHRS and CDR2 YFSETQ. The CDR3 coding sequence is TGCGCCAGCAGCCTGGGGACAGCCTCCTACGAGCAGTACTTC. Amino acid sequence: CASSLGTASYEQYF.

A single count supports this clone. The chain has TRBV9 and TRBJ2-1; D call uncertain. Germline V gene sequence: CDR1 SGDLS, CDR2 YYNGEE. V lost 0 bases and J 10 bases, leaving 17 bases between the germline ends. This CDR3 spans 15 amino acids. CDR3 DNA sequence: TGTGCCAGCAGCGTAGCATCGACGGAAGTAGGGGAGCAGTTCTTC. As protein: CASSVASTEVGEQFF. Filled out from reference TRBV9 and TRBJ2-1, the complete variable domain reads DSGVTQTPKHLITATGQRVTLRCSPRSGDLSVYWYQQSLDQGLQFLIQYYNGEERAKGNILERFSAQQFPDLHSELNLSSLELGDSALYFCASSVASTEVGEQFFGPGTRLTVL.

The J gene is TRBJ1-2, the V gene TRBV30; no definite D call. V dropped 3 bases and J dropped 8 bases, with 16 bases sitting between them. This CDR3 has 13 residues. Per germline, CDR1 GTSNPN and CDR2 SVGIG (reference sequence). The DNA for the CDR3 is TGTGCCTGGAGCGAGTACGGCCCCGGCGGCTACACCTTC. Translated: CAWSEYGPGGYTF.

The CDR3: CASSAQGTGTEAFF. The CDR3 nucleotides read TGTGCCAGCAGCGCCCAGGGGACGGGCACTGAAGCTTTCTTT. The chain carries TRBV7-3 and TRBJ1-1; tentatively, D is TRBD1 (6 bases). Trimming pared 5 bases from V and 4 bases from J, leaving 14 bases between. CDR1 SGHTA and CDR2 FQGTGA come from the germline V gene. The CDR3 is 14 residues long.

This clone was seen a single time. This chain uses TRBV6-4 with TRBJ2-1; a weak D match, TRBD2 (6 bases). Trimming removed 4 bases from V and 5 bases from J, with 12 bases in between. This CDR3 has 14 residues. Per the germline V gene, CDR1 is MRHNA and CDR2 is SNTAGT. The CDR3: CASSAAWGDNEQFF. DNA of the CDR3: TGTGCCAGCAGTGCTGCCTGGGGGGACAATGAGCAGTTCTTC.

This chain connects TRBV16 to TRBJ1-3; D remains ambiguous. CDR1 and CDR2 from the germline V gene are KGHSY and FQNENV. Trimming removed 1 base at V and 1 base at J, with 8 bases between. The CDR3 loop spans 15 amino acids. CDR3 amino acids: CASSQFLASGNTIYF. Here the CDR3 DNA reads TGTGCCAGCAGCCAATTTTTAGCTTCTGGAAACACCATATATTTT.

This chain joins TRBV6-1 and TRBJ2-1, with 9 bases identical to TRBD1. Trimming at V came to 4 bases and at J to 2 bases, leaving 6 bases not matched to a gene. The V gene's germline CDR1 is MNHNS and CDR2 SASEGT. The CDR3 has 16 amino acids. Here the CDR3 reads CASSGGYRGPYNEQFF. Written as DNA, the CDR3 is TGTGCCAGCAGTGGGGGATACAGGGGGCCCTACAATGAGCAGTTCTTC.

V usage is TRBV7-2 and J usage is TRBJ1-2, with D possibly matching TRBD1 (5 bases). V was shortened by 1 base and J by 3 bases, with 9 bases between the two germline ends. CDR3 length equals 14 residues. Germline lookup yields CDR1 SGHTA and CDR2 FQGNSA. DNA for the CDR3: TGTGCCAGCAGCTTAGTATGGGGGGACTATGGCTACACCTTC. Amino acid sequence: CASSLVWGDYGYTF.

V gene TRBV15 combines with J gene TRBJ2-1; 8 bases are shared with TRBD1. CDR1 and CDR2 (germline): LNHNV, YYDKDF (reference sequence). CDR3 size: 15 residues. V was clipped by 5 bases and J by 7 bases; unmatched bases: 10. CDR3 coding DNA: TGTGCCACCAGCGTACGACAGGGGTTTGGGAATGAGCAGTTCTTC. The encoded protein is CATSVRQGFGNEQFF.

Comment on this clone: The same CDR3 arises from other DNA sequences in this sample as well. This chain joins TRBV5-4 and TRBJ1-2, with a possible D match to TRBD1 (6 bases). The CDR3 runs to 14 residues. V lost 2 bases and J lost 2, with 10 bases in between. Germline CDR1 SGHNT, CDR2 YYREEE (reference sequence). CDR3 in amino acids: CASSLAGGNYGYTF. In DNA, the CDR3 is TGTGCCAGCAGCTTAGCTGGGGGCAACTATGGCTACACCTTC.

V and J are TRBV11-2 and TRBJ1-1; D gene unclear. The CDR3 is 16 residues long. Germline V lookup: CDR1 SGHAT, CDR2 FQNNGV. V dropped 6 bases and J dropped 2 bases, with 19 bases sitting between them. In DNA, the CDR3 is TGTGCCAGCAGGCGCCTCCCGTGGCTAGGAAACACTGAAGCTTTCTTT. Its translation: CASRRLPWLGNTEAFF. The whole variable domain, filled in from reference TRBV11-2 and TRBJ1-1, reads EAGVAQSPRYKIIEKRQSVAFWCNPISGHATLYWYQQILGQGPKLLIQFQNNGVVDDSQLPKDRFSAERLKGVDSTLKIQPAKLEDSAVYLCASRRLPWLGNTEAFFGQGTRLTVV.

The chain uses TRBV5-8 and TRBJ1-3; the match to TRBD1 covers 9 bases. Germline lookup yields CDR1 SGHTS and CDR2 YDEGEE. The CDR3 runs to 16 residues. V lost 0 bases to trimming and J lost 4 bases; unmatched junction nucleotides: 5. CDR3 sequence reads: CASSLVDRGYGNTIYF. In DNA form, the CDR3 reads TGTGCCAGCAGCTTGGTGGACAGGGGTTACGGAAACACCATATATTTT.

This chain connects TRBV5-6 to TRBJ2-3; 10 bases line up with TRBD1. The CDR3 loop spans 18 amino acids. V dropped 0 bases and J dropped 3; count of bases not matched to a gene: 10. CDR1 SGHDT and CDR2 YYEEEE come from the germline V gene. In DNA form, the CDR3 reads TGTGCCAGCAGCTTGGTAGTGGACAGGGGGTCCTGGACAGATACGCAGTATTTT. Protein sequence: CASSLVVDRGSWTDTQYF.

Points on this clone: Other nucleotide sequences in the sample specify the same CDR3. The chain has TRBV2 and TRBJ2-6; D gene uncertain. The germline gives CDR1 SNHLY, CDR2 FYNNEI. The CDR3 runs to 14 residues. V dropped 6 bases and J dropped 0 bases, with 6 bases sitting between them. The CDR3: CASSVNSGANVLTF. CDR3 in DNA: TGTGCCAGCAGCGTCAACTCTGGGGCCAACGTCCTGACTTTC.

The chain is built from TRBV6-5 and TRBJ1-1, with D possibly being TRBD1 (6 bases). This CDR3 is 14 amino acids long. CDR1 is MNHEY, CDR2 SVGAGI, per germline. Trimming stripped 3 bases from V and 11 bases from J, with 19 bases between. In nucleotides, the CDR3 is TGTGCCAGCAGTTATGCGGGGGGCCTGGGCGAGGCTTTCTTT. Protein sequence: CASSYAGGLGEAFF.

The chain carries TRBV10-2 and TRBJ1-5, with D unresolved. The germline V gene has CDR1 WSHSY and CDR2 SAAADI. V was trimmed by 5 bases and J by 6 bases, leaving 8 bases between them. The CDR3 is made up of 12 amino acids. The CDR3 reads CASSPLSQPQHF. DNA for the CDR3: TGCGCCAGCAGTCCCTTAAGTCAGCCCCAGCATTTT.